The following is a TCR beta chain sequence with its context. Its antigen is not yet known. Per-base quality was not reported, and no clone a single base away is much larger than it. The data derive from a study of cytomegalovirus exposure and HLA in healthy donors (dated by TCRdb to about 2017). Regarding the complete study: In an earlier analysis of about 560 of the donors, 276 Gb of sequence data and roughly 100 million unique TCR beta sequences from 150 million to 200 million T cells were reported. An early release that covered about 600 HLA-typed donors contained approximately 300 gigabases of sequencing data and 70 million to 100 million unique TCR sequences. Among the roughly 400 genotyped donors, about 85% belonged to the genetic ancestry cluster associated with self-reported Caucasian donors. The study was designed to test whether signatures of past pathogen exposure could be identified by cataloging public T cell receptors. The study used immunosequencing to profile the T cell repertoires of several hundred subjects and linked those repertoires to cytomegalovirus serostatus. In addition to the first cohort of roughly 670 subjects, a separate validation cohort of over 90 different subjects was used. To predict cytomegalovirus infection status, the study combined high-throughput TCR immunosequencing, statistical association of individual TCRs with disease status, and machine learning. In a later analysis, previously published TCR beta repertoires from some 640 donors were re-analyzed and high-resolution HLA genotyping was added so that TCR occurrence patterns could be studied. Rather than using new phenotypic data, the later analysis identified candidate immune exposures from TCR beta sequences and from how often those sequences occurred across donors. An earlier analysis of 587 of the donors applied high-throughput TCR beta sequencing to assess whether each TCR beta V gene segment acted as functional or pseudogenic. Donor age, sex, ethnicity and CMV serostatus were compiled alongside the repertoire data. Genome-wide SNP genotypes for about 65% of the 666 donors were used in a later genetic analysis, which treated that subset as a discovery cohort. Every discovery cohort repertoire had been produced on one sequencing platform. HLA typing included class I and class II loci at four-digit resolution. The number of typed donors differed by locus: about 620-640 for A, B, C, DRB1 and DQB1; 522 for DQA1; around 580 for DPA1; and around 490 for DPB1. Because of strong linkage in the cohort, five DR-DQ haplotypes were treated as single units for association and clustering. Among 398 genotyped donors of the cohort, an average of roughly 230,000 unique TCR beta nucleotide sequences was sequenced per donor, of which 15% to 20% were non-productive.

Here is what the overall study found, with its caveats: Compared with the roughly 710-donor mean, donors in an Asian-associated ancestry cluster had fewer N-insertions in productive TCRs, according to a later genetic analysis. Sequencing depth was assumed to be roughly uniform across donors in the presence/absence analyses, though that assumption may not hold. According to a later analysis, most CMV-associated TCR beta chains appeared to be HLA-restricted, and the HLA associations seemed to be driven largely by CMV exposure. A further reported finding was that TCR beta sequences accurately predicted the HLA-A and HLA-B alleles for most subjects in the first cohort. In an earlier analysis of about 600 of the donors, most TCR beta V segments appeared in productive rearrangements about 87% or about 30% of the time, broadly matching IMGT annotations. Some IMGT-functional V segments, including TRBV6-2 and TRBV6-3, could not be distinguished by the 87-base-pair reads and were therefore excluded. A later analysis associated 16,951 TCR beta sequences with specific HLA alleles at a false discovery rate of 0.05. Compared with equally common non-associated chains, HLA-associated TCR beta chains in a later analysis were more clonally expanded and had lower generation probabilities. Correlated functional status among segregating V segments might reflect linkage disequilibrium, but an unknown experimental factor could not be ruled out. When HLA alleles, especially DR and DQ, strongly co-occurred, attributing TCR associations to individual alleles was difficult. Only TCR beta chains were sequenced in this cohort, and the absence of alpha or paired-chain data limited detectable features. While some public TCRs were present in many individuals, most TCR sequences turned up only very rarely across donors. V-gene and J-gene trimming of TCR beta chains was associated with a missense DCLRE1C variant in a later genetic analysis, and the association was replicated in an independent cohort. A cluster of highly shared sequence variants was judged likely to be a technical artifact of the sequencing pipeline. The authors suggested that the approach could potentially be extended to other disease states and immunological phenotypes. HLA typing was unavailable for some donors at each locus, so association tests used only the typed subset. Several of the top co-occurrence clusters appeared to be linked to parvovirus B19, influenza, CMV and Epstein-Barr virus, according to a later analysis. A total of 164 TCR beta chains were listed by the study as associated with cytomegalovirus. A later analysis found that TCR association rates varied across HLA loci, with DRB1 alleles showing the most associated TCRs and HLA-C alleles the fewest. Cytomegalovirus status was reported to be diagnosed by the classifier with high specificity and sensitivity in both the original and validation cohorts. The earlier analysis of approximately 590 of the donors excluded 15 to 20 rarely observed V segments, including chromosome 9 orphons, because counts were too low. Three of the identified cytomegalovirus-associated TCR beta chains were confirmed in vitro to be specific for cytomegalovirus antigens. The only immune exposure information available for the cohort was CMV serostatus.

The germline V gene encodes CDR1 PRHDT and CDR2 FYEKMQ (reference sequence). Cut back by 5 bases and 2 bases, the V and J ends lie 16 bases apart. Including the terminal cysteine and phenylalanine, the CDR3 comprises 15 residues. The read is trimmed to its CDR3 DNA, 45 bases read in frame from base 1. The cohort was made up of around 720 healthy bone marrow donors. At the time of sampling, every cohort member was nominally healthy, though immune exposures that went unrecorded were likely present. The donor tested CMV seronegative, placing the donor among the 350 to 400 seronegative members of the cohort. A peripheral blood sample was provided by each donor, and peripheral blood mononuclear cells were used for TCR beta sequencing. The Qiagen DNeasy Blood Extraction Kit was used to extract genomic DNA from the blood cell samples. Library creation used the immunoSEQ multiplex PCR assay. For the multiplex PCR, a mixture combining 60 forward primers for TCR Vbeta segments and 13 reverse primers for TCR Jbeta segments was used. The CDR3 region of rearranged TCR beta genes was amplified from genomic DNA with a multiplex PCR assay. Amplified TCR beta libraries were sequenced as 87-base-pair reads on the Illumina HiSeq System. Regarding the original processing steps: Across the roughly 700 repertoires, a later analysis counted 60 million to 90 million unique TCR beta chains, some 11 million of which were shared by at least two donors. Raw reads were error-corrected and collapsed into unique sequences by a nearest-neighbor algorithm in which closely related sequences were merged to remove PCR and sequencing errors. V, D and J gene segments were assigned by aligning CDR3 sequences to IMGT reference sequences. For a sequence to be retained, a match of at least six nucleotides was required to both a V gene segment and a J gene segment. A rearrangement was called productive if the CDR3 had no stop codons and remained in frame with V and J, and every other rearrangement was called non-productive. CDR3 was defined by IMGT convention, running from the second conserved V-encoded cysteine to the conserved J-encoded phenylalanine. Sequences without an unambiguous match to a single V gene segment were excluded from the earlier analysis of approximately 560 of the donors. An earlier analysis of 587 of the donors called V segments functional above 56.7% productive rearrangements and segregating when the between-donor standard deviation exceeded 5%. A statistical classification framework was developed to diagnose cytomegalovirus status using the catalog of TCR beta chain sequences. In a later analysis, V and J genes were assigned by comparing TCR nucleotide sequences against IMGT/GENE-DB human TR gene sequences. In a later analysis, CDR3 sequences and most-parsimonious VDJ recombination scenarios were assigned using the TCRdist pipeline. In a later analysis, each TCR beta chain was defined by its CDR3 amino acid sequence together with its V-gene family, and reads lacking a unique V-gene family were excluded. A later analysis removed several hundred highly shared, low-generation-probability nucleotide sequences to deal with suspected cross-contamination and a sequencing artifact. A later analysis calculated a clonal expansion index for each public chain from normalized within-repertoire ranks of inferred template counts. Generation probabilities in a later analysis came from a VDJ recombination model fitted to out-of-frame rearrangements, and those results were checked against IGoR. A later analysis scored TCR-TCR, TCR-HLA and TCR-CMV co-occurrence with hypergeometric tests, applying a repertoire-size bias correction to TCR pairs. False discovery rates were estimated in a later analysis by permuting HLA or CMV assignments 20 times. In a later analysis, co-occurring TCRs were grouped using DBSCAN, and TCRdist sequence similarity was added for clustering within HLA-allele-positive subsets. Repertoires with fewer than 30,000 or more than 120,000 public chains, plus five repertoires with anomalous nucleotide sharing, were excluded from co-occurrence clustering. The source is immuneACCESS, and TCRdb retained only in-frame sequences with V and J called. Part of the clones is not carried over; for the studies checked, unresolved V genes explain less than half of this, and the remainder is unexplained. The V and J calls and clone size were taken over from that table, and D and trimming were inferred from the DNA. This sample has 45,000 to 60,000 clones in its table, and 55% to 85% of those were observed once. In total, the top ten clones hold about 9.1% of the sample.

The V gene is TRBV13 and the J gene is TRBJ2-7; the best D guess is TRBD2, with 8 bases matching. The sequenced sample consisted of PBMCs. The TCR sequence derives from a woman aged 45 to 65 in good health and CMV-seronegative. The DNA is TGTGCCAGCAGCCGGGAGGGGGCAGCGACCTACGAGCAGTACTTC. This sequence encodes CASSREGAATYEQYF. The entire variable domain, with the stretches around the CDR3 drawn from the reference TRBV13 and TRBJ2-7 proteins, is AAGVIQSPRHLIKEKRETATLKCYPIPRHDTVYWYQQGPGQDPQFLISFYEKMQSDKGSIPDRFSAQQFSDYHSELNMSSLELGDSALYFCASSREGAATYEQYFGPGTRLTVT.